The T cell receptor beta chain under discussion was sequenced for a study of CD8 T cells in ankylosing spondylitis (dated by TCRdb to 2016 to 2017). Background on the whole study: T cell receptor beta repertoires were profiled in healthy donors and ankylosing spondylitis patients so that disease-linked TCR variants could be found. In total, the full study cohort was made up of approximately 99 healthy donors and 25 to 30 ankylosing spondylitis patients. Peripheral blood samples were taken, and synovial fluid was additionally collected from ankylosing spondylitis patients. Broad study findings and their caveats: Some motif variants were previously reported in synovial fluid and blood of reactive arthritis patients, suggesting common disease-initiation mechanisms. A TCR beta motif of about eight highly homologous amino acid variants appeared characteristic of blood from ankylosing spondylitis patients. The disease-linked clones were reported to be significantly enriched in matched synovial fluid samples from ankylosing spondylitis patients. The disease-linked clones had a CD8+ phenotype and were found at relatively low frequencies in peripheral blood.

TCRdb shows the sequencer as Illumina HiSeq 2500. TCR beta libraries were prepared by quantitative 5'-RACE with molecular barcodes. The paper's processing steps were these. To identify disease-linked TCR variants, a new computational method was used, one built on a probabilistic model of VDJ rearrangement. TCRdb reworked the public reads: Q25 trimming with fastp, MiXCR clone assembly, productive beta chains retained. Rows matching on CDR3 protein sequence are summarized as one entry with the most common DNA and genes. The V and J calls and clone size are TCRdb's, not the authors'. The sample table records 230,000 or so distinct CDR3 sequences; roughly a quarter of these occur just once. The top ten clones comprise 0.5% to 0.65% of the sample. The sample holds many counts of this clonotype. The antigen it recognizes is unknown. Nothing much larger sits one base from this clone, and base qualities are not available.

The CDR3 runs 15 residues from the cysteine to the phenylalanine. Here the CDR3 DNA is all that survives: 45 bases in frame from base 1. Trimmed from V: 4 bases; trimmed from J: 5 bases; junction bases lacking a gene match: 7. Reading the germline V gene gives CDR1 ENHRY and CDR2 SYGVKD. This clonotype originated in a male donor with ankylosing spondylitis or in good health (not recorded which). This chain is built from TRBV10-3 and TRBJ2-2, with TRBD2 matching 7 junction bases. Material for sequencing was blood, either unsorted or a sorted T cell fraction (not recorded which). In nucleotides, the sequence is TGTGCCATCAGTGGCACTAGCGTACCGACCGGGGAGCTGTTTTTT. This encodes CAISGTSVPTGELFF.